This T cell receptor (beta chain) emerged from a study of blood T cell repertoires in COVID-19. TCRdb's copy holds only in-frame clones and misses some; the assay was immunoSEQ multiplex PCR. Of 250,000 to 300,000 clones listed, roughly nine tenths are singletons. This CDR3 comprises 17 residues. The study drew participants aged roughly 18 to 95 years from approximately 23 US areas. V is TRBV21-1 and J is TRBJ2-1; the table's TRBD2 call for D was not verified on the DNA. TRBV21-1 is noted as a pseudogene. Sequencing was done on a sample of PBMCs or T cells enriched from blood (not recorded which). The TCR originated in a human donor in a cohort exposed to, infected with or recovered from COVID-19 (not recorded which). The donor label of this sample is uncertain. CDR3 DNA: TGTGCCAGCAGCAAAAGTGGTCTAGCGGGGGTTTACAATGAGCAGTTCTTC. It yields the protein CASSKSGLAGVYNEQFF.